Listed below are T cell receptor beta chains from one sample, sequenced in a study of OX40 agonist ivuxolimab in advanced cancers. Measured with immunoSEQ multiplex PCR; TCRdb has only the in-frame clones, and not every one. The data show about 83,000 clones, with more than 70% seen just once and 0.72% held by the top ten. The material sequenced was CD4+ or CD8+ T cells sorted from blood, taken in a trial of the OX40 agonist ivuxolimab. These receptors were collected from an adult with an advanced solid tumor such as melanoma, head and neck, liver or kidney cancer. The CDR3 runs from the conserved cysteine through the conserved F or W. Fields, in order: V gene, J gene, clone size, D gene, CDR3 DNA, CDR3 protein. The D gene is left open where the match is weak. Some rows have no size entry. The others give once, few or many, or a class for an expanded clone.

TRBV7-2	TRBJ1-3	NA	NA	TGTGCCAGCAGTCTGGGGCCTTCTGGAAACACCATATATTTT	CASSLGPSGNTIYF
TRBV4-1	TRBJ1-3	NA	NA	TGCGCCAGCAGCCATCCCAAGACCGTTCTCTCTGGAAACACCATATATTTT	CASSHPKTVLSGNTIYF
TRBV7-3	TRBJ2-2	once	NA	TGTGCCAGCAGCTTAACGACGGCGACCGGGGAGCTGTTTTTT	CASSLTTATGELFF
TRBV10-2	TRBJ2-3	NA	NA	TGCGCCAGCAGTTCACCCGGAGATACGCAGTATTTT	CASSSPGDTQYF
TRBV19	TRBJ2-7	NA	NA	TGTGCCAGTAGTATAGGGACAGTTACGGGAGAGCAGTACTTC	CASSIGTVTGEQYF
TRBV19	TRBJ1-5	NA	TRBD1	TGTGCCAGTAGTGGCGACAGGGTGCCCCAGCATTTT	CASSGDRVPQHF
TRBV18	TRBJ1-1	NA	NA	TGTGCCAGCTCACAAAGGGGGGACACTGAAGCTTTCTTT	CASSQRGDTEAFF
TRBV19	TRBJ2-2	once	TRBD1	TGTGCCAGTGGGACAGGGAACACCGGGGAGCTGTTTTTT	CASGTGNTGELFF
TRBV6-4	TRBJ2-1	NA	NA	TGTGCCAGCAGTTCGGGCGGGCTTACCTACAATGAGCAGTTCTTC	CASSSGGLTYNEQFF
TRBV2	TRBJ2-5	NA	NA	TGTGCCAGCGGCGGGCACGAGAGCCAAGAGACCCAGTACTTC	CASGGHESQETQYF
TRBV5-6	TRBJ2-3	NA	NA	TGTGCCAGCAGCTTGTGGGGCACAGATACGCAGTATTTT	CASSLWGTDTQYF
TRBV28	TRBJ1-2	NA	NA	TGTGCCAGCAGTTCACCCAGGGGACGGGGGCATCCTGGCTACACCTTC	CASSSPRGRGHPGYTF
TRBV18	TRBJ2-7	NA	TRBD2	TGTGCCAGCTCACCTACTCTAGCGGGAGTCAGCTACGAGCAGTACTTC	CASSPTLAGVSYEQYF
TRBV6-1	TRBJ1-6	few	NA	TGTGCCAGCAGGCCGTCGACGGATAATTCACCCCTCCACTTT	CASRPSTDNSPLHF
TRBV14	TRBJ2-1	NA	TRBD1	TGTGCCAGCAGCCAACTGCAGGGGGCGCGGAATGAGCAGTTCTTC	CASSQLQGARNEQFF
TRBV5-6	TRBJ1-5	NA	TRBD1	TGTGCCAGCAGCCCGGGGACAGCTAATCAGCCCCAGCATTTT	CASSPGTANQPQHF
TRBV6-1	TRBJ1-2	few	NA	TGTGCCAGCAGTGCCGCGATTAATAACTATGGCTACACCTTC	CASSAAINNYGYTF
TRBV19	TRBJ1-6	NA	NA	TGTGCCAGTAGTGACCCTCAGGGAATCTCCTATAATTCACCCCTCCACTTT	CASSDPQGISYNSPLHF
TRBV19	TRBJ2-6	once	TRBD2	TGTGCCAGTAGGGAGGGAGGGTCTGGGGCCAACGTCCTGACTTTC	CASREGGSGANVLTF
TRBV30	TRBJ2-2	NA	TRBD1	TGTGCCTGGAGTCAGGGACAGGGTCTCACCGGGGAGCTGTTTTTT	CAWSQGQGLTGELFF
TRBV5-1	TRBJ2-2	NA	NA	TGCGCCAGCAGCCTACAGGGGAACACCGGGGAGCTGTTTTTT	CASSLQGNTGELFF
TRBV10-3	TRBJ1-6	NA	TRBD1	TGTGCCATAGGGACAGGGGTCCCCAATTCACCCCTCCACTTT	CAIGTGVPNSPLHF
TRBV2	TRBJ2-6	NA	NA	TGTGCCAGCACGAGACAGCCCCCCTCTGGGGCCAACGTCCTGACTTTC	CASTRQPPSGANVLTF
TRBV6-5	TRBJ1-1	NA	TRBD1	TGTGCCAGCAGCCCGACAGGGAGGTCGAACACTGAAGCTTTCTTT	CASSPTGRSNTEAFF
TRBV18	TRBJ1-1	few	NA	TGTGCCAGCTCACCACAGGGGCTCGCTGAAGCTTTCTTT	CASSPQGLAEAFF
TRBV12-5	TRBJ1-4	NA	NA	TGTGCTAGTGGTTTGGCTGGAGGGACGGTTCGCGCAACTAATGAAAAACTGTTTTTT	CASGLAGGTVRATNEKLFF
TRBV30	TRBJ1-2	NA	NA	TGTGCCTCCGAACAGTCGGGCCTATATGGCTACACCTTC	CASEQSGLYGYTF
TRBV6-5	TRBJ1-2	NA	NA	TGTGCCAGCATCGCGACAGGCCCTAATTATGGCTACACCTTC	CASIATGPNYGYTF
TRBV30	TRBJ2-2	NA	NA	TGTGCCTGGAGTTTCCAGGGGCTTGAGGAGCTGTTTTTT	CAWSFQGLEELFF
TRBV6-5	TRBJ2-5	NA	TRBD1	TGTGCCAGCAGTTATGACAGGGGAATCCAGTACTTC	CASSYDRGIQYF
TRBV29-1	TRBJ1-1	NA	TRBD1	TGCAGCGTTGAAAGGCAGGGGGCGAAGGACACTGAAGCTTTCTTT	CSVERQGAKDTEAFF
TRBV7-2	TRBJ1-5	NA	TRBD1	TGTGCCAGCAGCTTAGGGAGGACAGGGGGCGGTCAGCCCCAGCATTTT	CASSLGRTGGGQPQHF
TRBV30	TRBJ2-3	NA	NA	TGTGCCTGGAGTGTACACTTAAATACGCAGTATTTT	CAWSVHLNTQYF
TRBV6-5	TRBJ1-1	NA	TRBD1	TGTGCCAGCAGACCTACAGGGGGCTCTGAAGCTTTCTTT	CASRPTGGSEAFF
TRBV6-1	TRBJ1-2	NA	TRBD1	TGTGCCAGCAGTGAAATGTTAGGACAGGGGAATGGCTACACCTTC	CASSEMLGQGNGYTF
TRBV19	TRBJ1-5	NA	TRBD1	TGTGCCAGTAGTCTCATGACAGGGGCGAGCAATCAGCCCCAGCATTTT	CASSLMTGASNQPQHF
TRBV13	TRBJ2-3	NA	NA	TGTGCCAGCAGCGGGGGGGCCTCTAGCACAGATACGCAGTATTTT	CASSGGASSTDTQYF
TRBV11-2	TRBJ2-5	NA	TRBD2	TGTGCCAGCAGCACAGGACTAGCACAAGAGACCCAGTACTTC	CASSTGLAQETQYF
TRBV4-2	TRBJ2-3	NA	NA	TGTGCCAGCAGCCAAGACTACACAGATACGCAGTATTTT	CASSQDYTDTQYF
TRBV27	TRBJ1-1	NA	NA	TGTGCCAGCAGTTTCGTCCCCCAGAACACTGAAGCTTTCTTT	CASSFVPQNTEAFF
TRBV5-1	TRBJ1-1	NA	NA	TGCGCCAGCAGCTTGGTCCAGGGGAGCACTGAAGCTTTCTTT	CASSLVQGSTEAFF
TRBV9	TRBJ2-1	NA	NA	TGTGCCAGCAGCGTTCGTCACACTCCCTACAATGAGCAGTTCTTC	CASSVRHTPYNEQFF